This passage covers 28 T cell receptor beta chains from one sample sequenced in a study of T cells in Graves' hyperthyroidism and ophthalmopathy. TCR beta CDR3 sequences were amplified from RNA transcripts. The primer set for the first-round RT-PCR of the TCR CDR3 was HTBI. TCRdb reanalysed the multiplex PCR reads using MiXCR and keeps one entry per CDR3 protein. Counted here are hundreds of thousands of distinct CDR3 sequences, around 38% occurring once; the ten biggest clones make up around 10%. Material for sequencing was blood. The receptors were gathered from a young man with Graves' hyperthyroidism.

The rearrangement links TRBV2 to TRBJ1-5; 10 bases are shared with TRBD1. Germline CDR1 SNHLY, CDR2 FYNNEI. The CDR3 covers 14 residues. The junction had 5 bases not matched to a gene; V was cut back by 6 bases and J by 6 bases. The CDR3 region has the DNA TGTGCCAGCAGGGGGACAGGGGAGGGTCAGCCCCAGCATTTT. This translates into CASRGTGEGQPQHF. Drawing the rest from reference TRBV2 and TRBJ1-5, the complete variable domain is EPEVTQTPSHQVTQMGQEVILRCVPISNHLYFYWYRQILGQKVEFLVSFYNNEISEKSEIFDDQFSVERPDGSNFTLKIRSTKLEDSAMYFCASRGTGEGQPQHFGDGTRLSIL.

This clonotype was seen ten or more times. The chain joins TRBV5-5 to TRBJ2-5; the D is unclear. Germline V gene sequence: CDR1 SGHKS, CDR2 YYEKEE (reference sequence). Trimming pared 10 bases from V and 1 base from J, leaving 5 bases between. This CDR3 comprises 10 residues. The CDR3 sequence is CAVSQETQYF. The CDR3 bases are TGTGCCGTATCCCAAGAGACCCAGTACTTC. The full variable domain, rest sourced from reference TRBV5-5 and TRBJ2-5, is DAGVTQSPTHLIKTRGQQVTLRCSPISGHKSVSWYQQVLGQGPQFIFQYYEKEERGRGNFPDRFSARQFPNYSSELNVNALLLGDSALYLCAVSQETQYFGPGTRLLVL.

Ten or more counts support this clonotype. The chain has TRBV29-1 and TRBJ2-2; the D gene is possibly TRBD2 (5 bases). This CDR3 has 15 amino acids. V was cut by 6 bases and J by 1 base, with 15 bases left in between. Germline CDR1 is SQVTM and CDR2 is ANQGSEA. The CDR3 sequence: CSVRAPGMNTGELFF. CDR3 bases: TGCAGCGTCCGCGCCCCGGGGATGAACACCGGGGAGCTGTTTTTT.

V and J are TRBV28 and TRBJ1-5, with D hard to call. This CDR3 spans 14 amino acids. The ends were cut back, 3 bases at V and 7 bases at J, with 13 bases in the middle. Per germline, CDR1 MDHEN and CDR2 SYDVKM. CDR3 region: CASSFFSPTQPQHF. Written as DNA, the CDR3 is TGTGCCAGCAGTTTCTTCAGTCCAACCCAGCCCCAGCATTTT.

Concerning this clonotype: The junction differs from germline at one of its ends, possibly a read error. The chain joins TRBV7-6 to TRBJ2-1; TRBD2 is a possible D gene (7 bases). The CDR3 is 14 residues long. Germline loops: CDR1 SGHVS, CDR2 FNYEAQ. For the CDR3, the DNA is TGTGCCAGCACCCGAGGGGGGGGACACAATAAGCAGTTCTTC. This encodes CASTRGGGHNKQFF.

This clonotype was recorded at least ten times. V is TRBV7-9 and J is TRBJ1-1, with D possibly matching TRBD1 (5 bases). The CDR3 totals 14 residues. Per germline, CDR1 SEHNR and CDR2 FQNEAQ (reference sequence). Trimming stripped 5 bases from V and 7 bases from J, with 17 bases between. The chain's CDR3 is CASSPGRGTGEAFF. For the CDR3, the DNA is TGTGCCAGCAGCCCCGGGAGGGGAACAGGTGAAGCTTTCTTT.

J is TRBJ1-6 and V is TRBV7-8; D might be TRBD1 (5 bases). In germline, CDR1 is SGHVS, CDR2 FQNEAQ. Deletions cut 4 bases from V and 9 bases from J, with 16 bases between. The CDR3 totals 15 residues. This CDR3 reads CASSSRGTVASPLHF. The DNA for the CDR3 is TGTGCCAGCAGCTCCCGGGGGACGGTTGCTTCACCCCTCCACTTT.

This clonotype has only a few counts. V and J are TRBV5-1 and TRBJ2-2; tentatively, D is TRBD2 (6 bases). V was shortened by 1 base and J by 4 bases, with 8 bases between the two germline ends. CDR1 is SGHRS and CDR2 is YFSETQ in the germline V gene. This CDR3 is built from 14 residues. CDR3 region: CASSLLAPTGELFF. The CDR3, as DNA: TGCGCCAGCAGCTTGCTAGCGCCCACCGGGGAGCTGTTTTTT.

This clonotype showed up many times. The J gene is TRBJ1-2, the V gene TRBV29-1; TRBD1 matches 9 bases. The germline V gene encodes CDR1 SQVTM and CDR2 ANQGSEA. Unmatched junction bases numbered 6, after V lost 6 bases and J lost 1 base. The CDR3 sequence is 14 residues long. Here the CDR3 DNA reads TGCAGCGTAGAACAGGGGGCACTTAACTATGGCTACACCTTC. It is translated as CSVEQGALNYGYTF.

The chain couples TRBV7-9 to TRBJ1-1; 10 nucleotides agree with TRBD1. This CDR3 contains 14 residues. J gave up 6 bases and V 5 bases, and 6 bases lay outside the gene matches. In germline, CDR1 is SEHNR, CDR2 FQNEAQ (reference sequence). CDR3 coding DNA: TGTGCCAGCAGCCGCACCGGACAGGGGGCTGAAGCTTTCTTT. It encodes CASSRTGQGAEAFF.

This chain joins TRBV25-1 and TRBJ2-7; D is possibly TRBD1 (6 bases). The CDR3 contains 13 residues. CDR1 is MGHDK and CDR2 is SYGVNS in the germline V gene. Trimming pared 6 bases from V and 6 bases from J, leaving 15 bases between. The CDR3 region has the DNA TGTGCCAGCAGGCTCAACAGGGTAGGCGAGCAGTACTTC. Its translation is CASRLNRVGEQYF.

In the case of this clonotype: At one of its ends the junction is not consistent with the germline gene, which may arise from a read error. The V call is TRBV5-1, the J call TRBJ2-7; D remains unclear. The CDR3 totals 13 residues. Germline V lookup: CDR1 SGHRS, CDR2 YFSETQ. CDR3 in DNA: TGCGCCAGCAGCTTGGGCGTCGGGTACGGGCAGTACTTC. It specifies CASSLGVGYGQYF.

In the case of this clonotype: At one of its ends the junction is not consistent with the germline gene, which may arise from a read error. The rearrangement joins TRBV15 to TRBJ2-2; possibly TRBD2 for D (5 bases). CDR3 size: 12 residues. From germline, CDR1 is LNHNV and CDR2 YYDKDF (reference sequence). This CDR3 reads CAPSRETGEPFF. Here the CDR3 DNA reads TGTGCCCCCAGCAGAGAAACCGGGGAGCCGTTTTTT.

There are many counts of this clonotype. The chain links TRBV19 to TRBJ1-1; weak D call: TRBD1 (6 bases). Per germline, CDR1 LNHDA and CDR2 SQIVND (reference sequence). The ends were cut back, 4 bases at V and 1 base at J, with 10 bases in the middle. CDR3 length equals 14 residues. The CDR3 DNA reads TGTGCCAGTAGTACGATGGACAGGAACACTGAAGCTTTCTTT. Protein: CASSTMDRNTEAFF.

This clonotype has ten or more counts. The genes are TRBV2 and TRBJ2-7; D gene unclear. The V and J ends lost 3 bases and 7 bases respectively, with 10 bases between them. The germline gives CDR1 SNHLY, CDR2 FYNNEI. The CDR3 consists of 12 residues. The CDR3 region is CASSENLAEQYF. The CDR3 DNA is TGTGCCAGCAGTGAGAACCTGGCAGAGCAGTACTTC.

This clonotype has just a few counts. This chain uses TRBV19 with TRBJ2-6; D is unclear. Germline values: CDR1 LNHDA, CDR2 SQIVND (reference sequence). The CDR3 runs to 19 residues. V lost 2 bases and J lost 4, with 21 bases in between. The CDR3 sequence: CASSINRPLSPVGANVLTF. The DNA of the CDR3 is TGTGCCAGTAGTATAAACCGACCCCTCTCCCCGGTGGGGGCCAACGTCCTGACTTTC.

This chain joins TRBV2 and TRBJ2-2; D is ambiguous. The CDR3 consists of 17 residues. V shed 3 bases and J shed 0 bases, with 14 bases lying between them. From germline, CDR1 is SNHLY and CDR2 FYNNEI. CDR3 sequence (DNA): TGTGCCAGCAGTGAGAACCGGGTCGGTGCGAACACCGGGGAGCTGTTTTTT. Translating it yields CASSENRVGANTGELFF.

This clonotype was counted many times. Because the CDR3's place on the DNA is in doubt, the DNA is left out and the CDR3 is given as listed by TCRdb. This rearrangement joins TRBV5-1 to TRBJ2-7; the table's D call TRBD1 went unverified against the DNA. Germline values: CDR1 SGHRS, CDR2 YFSETQ. Including both end residues, the CDR3 is 12 amino acids long. The CDR3 protein is CASSVGQGAPDF.

The gene calls are TRBV10-3 and TRBJ1-5; the match to TRBD1 covers 8 bases. The CDR3 runs to 15 residues. J gave up 8 bases and V 6 bases, and 12 bases lay outside the gene matches. The germline CDR1 and CDR2 sequences are ENHRY and SYGVKD. The CDR3 spells CAIRRIHGQGKPQHF. CDR3 coding DNA: TGTGCCATCAGGAGAATTCACGGACAGGGCAAGCCCCAGCATTTT.

The V call is TRBV25-1, the J call TRBJ2-5; tentative D call: TRBD2 (6 bases). This CDR3 contains 14 residues. The germline V gene encodes CDR1 MGHDK and CDR2 SYGVNS. Trimming removed 5 bases at V and 5 bases at J, with 15 bases between. Here the CDR3 reads CASSPSRGTETQYF. CDR3 DNA: TGTGCCAGCAGTCCCTCTCGGGGGACGGAGACCCAGTACTTC.

As concerns this clonotype: A junction end diverges from the germline sequence, so it may reflect a read error. The chain uses TRBV7-8 and TRBJ1-1; D ambiguous. The CDR3 loop spans 14 amino acids. Germline loops: CDR1 SGHVS, CDR2 FQNEAQ. The CDR3 DNA reads TGCGCCAGCAGCCAAGAGTCCCGGGACACTGAAGCTTTCTTT. Residues: CASSQESRDTEAFF.

This clonotype has a handful of counts. The chain joins TRBV20-1 to TRBJ1-3, with D unresolved. The CDR3 runs to 15 residues. The germline V gene encodes CDR1 DFQATT and CDR2 SNEGSKA (reference sequence). V was clipped by 1 base and J by 1 base, with 11 bases between them. CDR3 coding DNA: TGCAGTGCTAGAGGGCTAGGAGTTTCTGGAAACACCATATATTTT. Translated, it gives CSARGLGVSGNTIYF.

This chain uses TRBV12-3 or TRBV12-4 with TRBJ1-2, with a weak D call TRBD1 (6 bases). The CDR3 has 12 residues. Trimming removed 8 bases at V and 7 bases at J, with 14 bases between. CDR3 residues: CASGRGHGGYTF. CDR3 DNA: TGTGCCAGCGGTCGGGGGCATGGTGGCTACACCTTC.

This clonotype was detected many times. This rearrangement joins TRBV24-1 to TRBJ1-6; D remains ambiguous. The CDR3 has 12 amino acids. V gave up 9 bases and J gave up 6 bases, with 8 bases separating them. In germline, CDR1 is KGHDR, CDR2 SFDVKD. The CDR3: CATPEGNSPLHF. The CDR3 DNA sequence: TGTGCCACCCCGGAGGGTAATTCACCCCTCCACTTT.

The V gene is TRBV19, the J gene TRBJ1-5; 7 bases are a match to TRBD1. The DNA end is a closer match to TRBJ2-3, so the J assignment may be wrong. The length of the CDR3 is 14 residues. The germline V gene has CDR1 LNHDA and CDR2 SQIVND (reference sequence). CDR3 loop: CASSPGQVTDTQYF. The CDR3 nucleotides are TGTGCCAGTAGTCCCGGACAGGTCACAGATACGCAGTATTTT.

This clonotype has just a few counts. V gene TRBV7-9 combines with J gene TRBJ1-1; D gene uncertain. The V end lost 5 bases, the J end lost 6 bases, and 13 bases lay between the germline ends. The CDR3 sequence is 13 residues long. The germline CDR1 and CDR2 sequences are SEHNR and FQNEAQ (reference sequence). The CDR3 spells CASSLDIPPEAFF. In DNA form, the CDR3 reads TGTGCCAGCAGCCTTGACATACCACCTGAAGCTTTCTTT. Variable domain in full (rest from reference TRBV7-9 and TRBJ1-1): DTGVSQNPRHKITKRGQNVTFRCDPISEHNRLYWYRQTLGQGPEFLTYFQNEAQLEKSRLLSDRFSAERPKGSFSTLEIQRTEQGDSAMYLCASSLDIPPEAFFGQGTRLTVV.

This clonotype was detected ten times or more. J is TRBJ1-5 and V is TRBV20-1; 9 bases align to TRBD1. The CDR3 is 14 residues long. CDR1 DFQATT and CDR2 SNEGSKA come from the germline V gene (reference sequence). J gave up 2 bases and V 6 bases, and 5 bases lay outside the gene matches. The CDR3 coding sequence is TGCAGTGCCTCGGACAGGGGTCGCAATCAGCCCCAGCATTTT. Protein sequence: CSASDRGRNQPQHF.

This clonotype turned up a few times. The V and J genes are TRBV2 and TRBJ2-7, with D possibly TRBD2 on 6 matching bases. The CDR3 sequence is 16 residues long. The germline CDR1 and CDR2 sequences are SNHLY and FYNNEI. V lost 5 bases to trimming and J lost 0 bases, with 17 bases between them. The DNA of the CDR3 is TGTGCCAGCAGTTTAGTACGGCTGCGGGACTCCTACGAGCAGTACTTC. It translates to CASSLVRLRDSYEQYF.